This TCR beta chain comes out of a study of T-cell reconstitution after alpha-beta-depleted transplantation in children. Notes on the study in general: At the one-year point after transplant, T-cell counts and TCRbeta diversity were found to come mostly from T cells that had been newly produced. Several hundred expanded graft clones reportedly gave rise to the alpha-beta T cells present about two months after transplant. For some patients, TCRbeta diversity was high at day 60 because of recipient T cells and thymic progenitors that survived.

V was trimmed by 0 bases and J by 6 bases, leaving 12 bases between them. In germline, CDR1 is LGHNA, CDR2 YNFKEQ. The CDR3 is 15 residues long. This clonotype showed up many times. Its target is unknown. Unique molecular identifiers featured in how the TCRbeta library was prepared. A single record per CDR3 protein comes from TCRdb applying MiXCR to the PCR reads. The sample carries roughly 240,000 distinct CDR3 sequences, roughly 8% recorded once. This chain links TRBV4-2 with TRBJ2-1; possibly TRBD1 or TRBD2 for D (5 bases each). The sequencing here drew on PBMCs, mostly from graft donor cells, taken 180 days after TCRalphabeta/CD19-depleted stem cell transplant. The receptor's source is a male patient aged 10 to 17 who had a stem cell transplant for acute lymphoblastic leukemia, so the T cells may come from the graft donor. Here the CDR3 reads CASSQEPRGGNEQFF. CDR3 DNA: TGTGCCAGCAGCCAAGAACCTCGTGGGGGCAATGAGCAGTTCTTC.